The following is a T cell receptor beta chain sequence with its context. This clone's antigen is unknown. There are no base qualities to consult, and no much larger clone falls within one base. A patient counted as having stable Graves' hyperthyroidism if no progression to ophthalmopathy occurred over 18 months of follow-up. Hyperthyroidism patients were newly diagnosed, with disease duration under 2 months, and aged 18 to 65 years. Any patient with an uncontrolled infection, another autoimmune disease, pregnancy or lactation was excluded. Clinical symptoms, serum thyroxine and TRAb, thyroid ultrasound, and orbital computed tomography formed the basis for the diagnoses. PBMCs were isolated from approximately 10 ml of fresh peripheral blood by Ficoll-Paque density gradient centrifugation. Trizol reagent was used to extract total RNA, and RNA quality was then checked on an Agilent 2100 Bioanalyzer.

These data are taken from a study of T cells in Graves' hyperthyroidism and ophthalmopathy (dated by TCRdb to between 2018 and 2021). The study in broad terms: Peripheral blood was sampled at the time of initial diagnosis, prior to any treatment. The approximately 100 discovery patients were divided at random into training and test sets in a 7:3 ratio. Following sampling, methimazole starting at 30 mg daily was given to hyperthyroidism patients, and high-dose intravenous methylprednisolone was given to ophthalmopathy patients. TCR V-J signatures able to tell the groups apart were searched for in a discovery cohort of 100 or so patients, of whom 43 had Graves' ophthalmopathy and 57 had stable Graves' hyperthyroidism. An independent validation cohort of about 19 hyperthyroidism patients and over 15 patients who later progressed to ophthalmopathy tested prospective prediction of ophthalmopathy. In about 6 Graves' hyperthyroidism patients, the study also compared T-cell repertoires from thyroid tissue with T-cell repertoires from blood. The paper describes TCR Vbeta CDR3 sequencing of 135 peripheral blood samples, made up of 43 ophthalmopathy patients, over 70 hyperthyroidism patients and around 17 progressor patients.

The paper's findings and limits, for the study overall: Most expanded thyroid clonotypes (frequency above 0.001) were also found in blood, which suggests that blood repertoires may mirror thyroid immune responses. In validation, the model predicted progression to ophthalmopathy with about 71% sensitivity and approximately 72% specificity, a median of around 6.6 months before onset. Sample size was not statistically predetermined, and blinding of investigators to group allocation was not performed. In cross-validation, a model built on a 13 V-J signature told ophthalmopathy apart from stable hyperthyroidism with approximately 90% sensitivity and about 81% specificity, and in testing the same model reached 80%/75%.

The TCR beta CDR3 regions were amplified from the RNA transcripts. The first round of RT-PCR for the TCR CDR3 was performed with the HTBI primer set and the Qiagen OneStep RT-PCR kit. The libraries were constructed in a second round of multiplex PCR and then size-selected and purified. The libraries were sequenced on an Illumina HiSeq2000 using paired-end 100 bp reads. The published analysis was carried out like this. SOAPnuke was used to process the raw data, throwing out any read that contained adapters or uncalled bases, had a mean Phred below 15, or lacked an exact constant-primer or identifier match. COPE v1.2.5 was used to merge the high-quality paired reads, and each unique nucleotide sequence was defined as a clonotype. Clonotypes were aligned to IMGT TRBV, TRBD and TRBJ reference segments using MiTCR v1.1. Only V-J combinations with frequency above 0.0001, covering approximately 99% of repertoires, were analysed. A TCS score was defined as the ratio between F50 (clonal expansion) and ExV (chaos), using BLOSUM62-based TCRdist between CDR3 peptides within each V-J. Welch's t-statistics and random forest reduced around 520 V-J features to roughly 13, which were used in a naive Bayes classifier (R e1071). TCRdb trimmed public reads at Q25 via fastp, called clones via MiXCR and kept in-frame beta chains. Rows are combined by CDR3 protein, so each entry shows the most common genes and DNA. The V and J calls and clone size are TCRdb's, not the authors'. The sample table contains fewer than 700,000 distinct CDR3 sequences; only one count was recorded for around 16% of them. The ten biggest clones cover 3.8% of the sample.

Input material: blood. The source of this sequence is a woman younger than 45 with Graves' hyperthyroidism.

The base sequence is TGTGCCAGCAGCTGGACTAGCGGGAGGGCCGCCTACGAGCAGTACTTC. This translates into CASSWTSGRAAYEQYF. The chain employs TRBV11-2 and TRBJ2-7; TRBD2 agrees with 15 junctional bases. V lost 4 bases and J lost 2 bases, and the count of bases not matched to a germline gene is 3. The CDR3 measures 16 amino acids from cysteine to phenylalanine. Just CDR3 DNA is preserved here, 48 bases in frame from base 1. The germline V gene specifies SGHAT as CDR1 and FQNNGV as CDR2. The full variable domain, with segments outside the CDR3 supplied by the reference TRBV11-2 and TRBJ2-7 proteins, appears as EAGVAQSPRYKIIEKRQSVAFWCNPISGHATLYWYQQILGQGPKLLIQFQNNGVVDDSQLPKDRFSAERLKGVDSTLKIQPAKLEDSAVYLCASSWTSGRAAYEQYFGPGTRLTVT.